This T cell receptor (beta chain) appears in the sequencing data of a study of T cell responses to AZD1222 COVID-19 vaccine. The V and J ends lost 0 bases and 17 bases respectively, with 11 bases between them. The CDR3 spans 12 residues. Germline CDR1 ENHRY, CDR2 SYGVKD. The assay was immunoSEQ multiplex PCR, and TCRdb's table has in-frame clones only and misses some. The table records 100,000 to 120,000 clones, approximately 88% of them present only once. Second-dose intervals near 4 or 12 weeks were combined. A remark on this clone: Its antigen is unknown.

General study results and limits: Regions left unmutated in variants are reportedly the target of nearly half of spike-specific TCRs. The donor group comprised mostly white British people and more females; the analysis possibly underestimated clonal diversity. Dominant at 160-218 and 743-854, vaccine-associated CD4 TCRs also spanned spike.

The chain employs TRBV10-3 and TRBJ1-6; unclear D gene. This TCR was recovered from an adult who received the AZD1222 COVID-19 vaccine. The sample in question was peripheral blood, obtained 28 days after the second AZD1222 dose. This chain's CDR3 is CAISESGRIFHF. The CDR3 DNA reads TGTGCCATCAGTGAGTCAGGGCGGATTTTCCACTTT.